This entry lists 25 T cell receptor beta chains sequenced from one sample in a study of OX40 agonist ivuxolimab in advanced cancers. TCRdb's copy holds only in-frame clones and misses some; the assay was immunoSEQ multiplex PCR. The sample holds 43,000 or so clones; about 88% are singletons and the top ten take around 1%. Sequencing was performed on CD4+ or CD8+ T cells sorted from blood, taken in a trial of the OX40 agonist ivuxolimab. The receptors were gathered from an adult with an advanced solid tumor such as melanoma, head and neck, liver or kidney cancer.

This chain joins TRBV6-6 and TRBJ2-7, with D perhaps matching TRBD1 or TRBD2 (5 bases each). The germline V gene has CDR1 MNHNY and CDR2 SVGAGI (reference sequence). Trimming cost V 5 bases and J 7 bases, with 15 bases left between them. The CDR3 is 13 residues long. The CDR3 sequence: CASSTRDEGEQYF. The DNA for the CDR3 is TGTGCCAGCAGTACACGGGACGAAGGGGAGCAGTACTTC.

The V gene is TRBV6-6, the J gene TRBJ2-5, with 9 bases fitting TRBD1. Unmatched junction bases numbered 1, after V lost 0 bases and J lost 8 bases. The CDR3 has 13 residues. CDR1 and CDR2 (germline): MNHNY, SVGAGI (reference sequence). CDR3 sequence reads: CASSYSTGGTQYF. The CDR3 nucleotides are TGTGCCAGCAGTTACTCGACAGGGGGAACCCAGTACTTC.

The rearrangement joins TRBV2 to TRBJ2-6; D unclear. The CDR3 has 13 amino acids. Germline lookup yields CDR1 SNHLY and CDR2 FYNNEI. The V end was cut by 6 bases, the J end by 0 bases, with 3 bases between. Written as DNA, the CDR3 is TGTGCCAGCAGGGACTCTGGGGCCAACGTCCTGACTTTC. It yields the protein CASRDSGANVLTF.

The CDR3 DNA follows: TGTGCCAGCAGACCCTCTTCAGCAGATACGCAGTATTTT. The encoded protein is CASRPSSADTQYF. This chain uses TRBV7-8 with TRBJ2-3; D is uncertain. The length of the CDR3 is 13 residues. V lost 6 bases to trimming and J lost 4 bases, with 11 bases between them. Per the germline V gene, CDR1 is SGHVS and CDR2 is FQNEAQ. The whole variable domain, remainder taken from reference TRBV7-8 and TRBJ2-3, is GAGVSQSPRYKVAKRGQDVALRCDPISGHVSLFWYQQALGQGPEFLTYFQNEAQLDKSGLPSDRFFAERPEGSVSTLKIQRTQQEDSAVYLCASRPSSADTQYFGPGTRLTVL.

This clone was seen once. The V call is TRBV7-8, the J call TRBJ1-6; 9 bases are a match to TRBD1. V gave up 5 bases and J gave up 6 bases; unmatched junction bases: 2. CDR3 length equals 14 residues. Per the germline V gene, CDR1 is SGHVS and CDR2 is FQNEAQ. CDR3 bases: TGTGCCAGCAGCCCGACAGGGGGTAATTCACCCCTCCACTTT. Protein product: CASSPTGGNSPLHF.

The chain recombines TRBV7-2 with TRBJ2-6; no reliable D call. The CDR3 loop spans 19 amino acids. V was shortened by 5 bases and J by 0 bases, with 20 bases between the two germline ends. Per the germline V gene, CDR1 is SGHTA and CDR2 is FQGNSA. CDR3: CASSVRYDFGISGANVLTF. CDR3 DNA: TGTGCCAGCAGCGTACGGTACGACTTTGGGATCTCTGGGGCCAACGTCCTGACTTTC.

The chain links TRBV28 to TRBJ1-2; D call uncertain. The germline CDR1 and CDR2 sequences are MDHEN and SYDVKM. Trimming removed 7 bases from V and 5 bases from J, with 20 bases in between. The CDR3 totals 15 residues. The CDR3 DNA reads as TGTGCCAGCATCAGTGGGCCAGCGAAACTATATGGCTACACCTTC. This translates into CASISGPAKLYGYTF.

The chain is built from TRBV15 and TRBJ2-1, with 8 bases aligning to TRBD2. The CDR3 has 15 amino acids. With V trimmed by 4 bases and J by 0 bases, 2 bases remained unmatched. CDR1 LNHNV and CDR2 YYDKDF come from the germline V gene (reference sequence). Here the CDR3 DNA reads TGTGCCACCAGCACTAGCGGGTCCTCCTACAATGAGCAGTTCTTC. This sequence encodes CATSTSGSSYNEQFF. Combining the CDR3 with reference TRBV15 and TRBJ2-1 gives the whole variable domain DAMVIQNPRYQVTQFGKPVTLSCSQTLNHNVMYWYQQKSSQAPKLLFHYYDKDFNNEADTPDNFQSRRPNTSFCFLDIRSPGLGDTAMYLCATSTSGSSYNEQFFGPGTRLTVL.

This chain links TRBV12-5 with TRBJ2-3; 8 bases align to TRBD2. The germline V gene has CDR1 LGHNT and CDR2 FRNRAP. The CDR3 consists of 15 residues. With 4 bases clipped from V and 0 bases from J, the junction kept 3 bases outside the gene matches. The CDR3 region has the DNA TGTGCTAGTGGTTCAGCGGGGGAGAGCACAGATACGCAGTATTTT. Amino acid sequence: CASGSAGESTDTQYF.

The chain has TRBV2 and TRBJ1-5; D gene unclear. V lost 2 bases and J 0 bases, leaving 5 bases between the germline ends. Germline lookup yields CDR1 SNHLY and CDR2 FYNNEI. The CDR3 consists of 14 residues. In nucleotides, the CDR3 is TGTGCCAGCAGTGAACGTAATAGCAATCAGCCCCAGCATTTT. Protein: CASSERNSNQPQHF.

The rearrangement links TRBV6-1 to TRBJ1-5, with D perhaps TRBD1 (5 bases). Germline V gene lookup returns CDR1 MNHNS and CDR2 SASEGT. The CDR3 is 15 residues long. V was shortened by 1 base and J by 0 bases, with 7 bases between the two germline ends. CDR3: CASSEGGYSNQPQHF. CDR3 nucleotides: TGTGCCAGCAGTGAAGGGGGGTATAGCAATCAGCCCCAGCATTTT.

The chain couples TRBV19 to TRBJ1-2; D not certain. This CDR3 is 13 amino acids long. Germline V gives CDR1 LNHDA, CDR2 SQIVND (reference sequence). V was cut by 5 bases and J by 1 base, with 8 bases left in between. CDR3 region: CASSVTFNYGYTF. The CDR3 region has the DNA TGTGCCAGTAGTGTGACCTTTAACTATGGCTACACCTTC.

A remark on this clone: The same CDR3 also results from other DNA sequences found in this sample. The rearrangement uses TRBV18 and TRBJ1-2, with 10 bases identical to TRBD1. The V segment lost 3 bases and the J segment 6 bases; nucleotides outside the gene matches: 1. Germline values: CDR1 KGHSH, CDR2 LQKENI. The CDR3 covers 13 residues. CDR3 sequence: CASSPGQGDGYTF. The CDR3, as DNA: TGTGCCAGCTCACCTGGACAGGGGGATGGCTACACCTTC.

This sequence joins TRBV7-2 and TRBJ2-1; unclear D gene. The V gene's germline CDR1 is SGHTA and CDR2 FQGNSA. The V end was cut by 2 bases, the J end by 8 bases, with 10 bases between. This CDR3 comprises 13 residues. The CDR3 loop reads CASSLKWVDEQFF. In DNA form, the CDR3 reads TGTGCCAGCAGCTTAAAGTGGGTCGATGAGCAGTTCTTC.

The sample holds a few counts of this clone. In DNA, the CDR3 is TGCGCCAGCAGCCAAGGACAGGGTCGAGGTACTGAAGCTTTCTTT. Its translation: CASSQGQGRGTEAFF. The chain couples TRBV5-1 to TRBJ1-1; 8 bases align to TRBD1. This CDR3 has 15 residues. V was pared by 4 bases and J by 5 bases, with 10 bases of the junction left unmatched. Looked up from germline, CDR1 is SGHRS and CDR2 is YFSETQ.

The V call is TRBV15, the J call TRBJ1-2, with a tentative D call TRBD1 (5 bases). This CDR3 comprises 15 residues. Germline CDR1 is LNHNV and CDR2 is YYDKDF (reference sequence). The germline V and J ends were trimmed by 0 bases and 8 bases, with 16 bases remaining between them. CDR3 in amino acids: CATSRDLGGTGGYTF. CDR3 DNA: TGTGCCACCAGCAGAGATCTCGGGGGGACGGGCGGCTACACCTTC.

The chain employs TRBV29-1 and TRBJ2-5, with D possibly matching TRBD2 (5 bases). The V end lost 6 bases, the J end lost 5 bases, and 19 bases lay between the germline ends. The CDR3 runs 14 residues. The germline gives CDR1 SQVTM, CDR2 ANQGSEA. CDR3: CSVQTSGVGETQYF. The CDR3, as DNA: TGCAGCGTCCAAACCTCCGGGGTGGGGGAGACCCAGTACTTC.

The V and J genes are TRBV7-2 and TRBJ2-5; TRBD2 matches at 13 bases. Germline loops: CDR1 SGHTA, CDR2 FQGNSA. The CDR3 contains 16 residues. V was pared by 5 bases and J by 2 bases, with 5 bases of the junction left unmatched. CDR3 bases: TGTGCCAGCAGCCGCGGGACTAGCGGGGCACAAGAGACCCAGTACTTC. It codes for CASSRGTSGAQETQYF.

The J gene is TRBJ1-2, the V gene TRBV6-5, with 8 positions matching TRBD1. CDR1 is MNHEY and CDR2 is SVGAGI in the germline V gene. This CDR3 contains 15 residues. V trimming: 2 bases; J trimming: 7 bases; junction bases outside the gene matches: 9. The CDR3 DNA sequence: TGTGCCAGCAGTTACCGGGCAGGGGGCCTAGGTGGCTACACCTTC. Translated: CASSYRAGGLGGYTF.

This clone was detected only a few times. The chain is built from TRBV28 and TRBJ2-1; D is uncertain. Germline V lookup: CDR1 MDHEN, CDR2 SYDVKM. This CDR3 spans 12 amino acids. Trimming took 7 bases from V and 9 from J, leaving 13 bases between them. CDR3 coding DNA: TGTGCCAGCAATGTCATGGGCCGTGAGCAGTTCTTC. This translates into CASNVMGREQFF.

The chain recombines TRBV29-1 with TRBJ2-3; D is perhaps TRBD2 (6 bases). CDR3 length: 14 residues. Deletions cut 6 bases from V and 0 bases from J, with 13 bases between. CDR1 SQVTM and CDR2 ANQGSEA come from the germline V gene. In DNA, the CDR3 is TGCAGCGTCCGTAGCGGAACTAGCACAGATACGCAGTATTTT. Translation: CSVRSGTSTDTQYF.

The chain uses TRBV6-5 and TRBJ1-4; weak D call: TRBD1 (6 bases). The CDR3 runs 15 residues. The germline V gene encodes CDR1 MNHEY and CDR2 SVGAGI. V was clipped by 5 bases and J by 7 bases, with 17 bases between them. CDR3 sequence: CASSLNRDPSEKLFF. As DNA, the CDR3 is TGTGCCAGCAGTCTTAACAGGGACCCTAGTGAAAAACTGTTTTTT.

The V gene is TRBV10-1, the J gene TRBJ2-7; D gene uncertain. In germline, CDR1 is WNHNN, CDR2 SYGVQD (reference sequence). V gave up 4 bases and J gave up 5 bases, with 6 bases separating them. The CDR3 sequence is 11 residues long. The CDR3 DNA reads as TGCGCCAGCAGTGGGCATAACGAGCAGTACTTC. Translating gives CASSGHNEQYF.

The chain combines TRBV4-2 with TRBJ1-5; TRBD1 matches 9 bases. The CDR3 extends over 15 amino acids. Trimming at V came to 0 bases and at J to 7 bases, leaving 4 bases not matched to a gene. The germline CDR1 and CDR2 sequences are LGHNA and YNFKEQ. As DNA, the CDR3 is TGTGCCAGCAGCCAAGATACAGGGGGCTGGCAGCCCCAGCATTTT. As protein: CASSQDTGGWQPQHF.

The count of this clone is one. V usage is TRBV4-1 and J usage is TRBJ2-2; maybe TRBD2 (6 bases). Germline V CDR1 and CDR2: MGHRA, YSYEKL. The CDR3 loop spans 16 amino acids. Between the trimmed V and J ends, which lost 4 bases and 1 base, there was a span of 13 bases. The CDR3 DNA is TGCGCCAGCAGCCTATGGACGGGACTGAACACCGGGGAGCTGTTTTTT. This codes for CASSLWTGLNTGELFF.